This T cell receptor (beta chain) appears in the sequencing data of a study of cytomegalovirus exposure and HLA in healthy donors. Study context: Falling in the Caucasian-associated ancestry cluster were about 83% of 398 genotyped donors. Study findings and constraints: Earlier analysis yielded a pattern in which most TCR beta V segments were productive about 87% or about 30% of the time.

This CDR3 comprises 18 residues. CDR1 SGHRS and CDR2 YFSETQ come from the germline V gene. The V gene end was trimmed by 4 bases and the J gene end by 4 bases; junction bases not matched to a gene: 15. The PCR used 60 Vbeta and 13 Jbeta primers. The data were produced by immunoSEQ multiplex PCR, yet TCRdb's version contains in-frame clones alone and is incomplete. The profile shows approximately 220,000 clones, around 80% of them singletons. This clone was counted only a few times. Its antigen is currently unknown. The chain links TRBV5-1 to TRBJ2-3, with 10 positions matching TRBD2. This TCR derives from a girl aged 2-10 years in good health and CMV-seronegative. The sample comprised PBMCs. CDR3 residues: CASSRKREGWEFADTQYF. The CDR3 region has the DNA TGCGCCAGCAGCCGGAAGCGGGAGGGATGGGAGTTTGCAGATACGCAGTATTTT.